The present TCR beta chain was sequenced within a study of response to subunit inactivated influenza vaccine. TCRdb reanalysed the RT-PCR reads using MiXCR and keeps one entry per CDR3 protein. The repertoire includes around 650,000 distinct CDR3 sequences, less than 20% of them detected once, and approximately 10% sits in the top ten. This CDR3 region has 15 residues. Germline V gene sequence: CDR1 SGHTA, CDR2 FQGNSA. V was shortened by 1 base and J by 6 bases, with 13 bases between the two germline ends. The sequence came from a man over 45 who received an inactivated influenza vaccine. The material sequenced was PBMCs from blood, taken approximately 13 days after vaccination. The chain carries TRBV7-2 and TRBJ1-3; D is perhaps TRBD1 (5 bases). CDR3 bases: TGTGCCAGCAGCTTAGGGGGGGGACTAGAAAACACCATATATTTT. Translating it yields CASSLGGGLENTIYF.